The rows below give T cell receptor beta chains drawn from one sample of a study of OX40 agonist ivuxolimab in advanced cancers. The repertoire was sequenced with immunoSEQ multiplex PCR; TCRdb's copy has only in-frame clones and lacks some. The sample holds approximately 74,000 clones; 80% to 95% are singletons and the top ten take around 0.51%. The specimen comprised CD4+ or CD8+ T cells sorted from blood, sampled in a trial of the OX40 agonist ivuxolimab. These receptors were taken from an adult with an advanced solid tumor such as melanoma, head and neck, liver or kidney cancer. Each CDR3 is given with its conserved first and last residue. D genes are given only for firm matches. Only some rows state a clone size, as once, few, many or a class for expanded clones.

>NA|TRBV6-6|TRBJ2-7|once
CASSGGAPYEQYF
TGTGCCAGCAGTGGGGGGGCCCCCTACGAGCAGTACTTC
>NA|TRBV29-1|TRBJ1-1|few
CSAVNTEAFF
TGCAGCGCAGTGAACACTGAAGCTTTCTTT
>NA|TRBV9|TRBJ2-7|once
CASSARFSFSGRDEQYF
TGTGCCAGCAGCGCCCGATTCTCTTTCAGCGGGCGAGACGAGCAGTACTTC
>TRBD1|TRBV6-6|TRBJ2-7|NA
CASRRGRSSYEQYF
TGTGCCAGCAGGAGGGGGCGTAGCTCCTACGAGCAGTACTTC
>NA|TRBV21-1|TRBJ1-4|NA
CASSSGTGGEKLFF
TGTGCCAGCAGCTCCGGGACAGGTGGGGAAAAACTGTTTTTT
>NA|TRBV28|TRBJ1-4|NA
CATRVRDMSEKLFF
TGTGCCACCCGGGTGAGGGACATGAGTGAAAAACTGTTTTTT
>TRBD1|TRBV29-1|TRBJ1-1|NA
CSVKTGVGNTEAFF
TGCAGCGTCAAAACAGGGGTCGGGAACACTGAAGCTTTCTTT
>TRBD1|TRBV10-3|TRBJ1-1|once
CAMAGGLVNTEAFF
TGTGCCATGGCAGGGGGGTTGGTTAACACTGAAGCTTTCTTT
>NA|TRBV18|TRBJ2-1|NA
CASSPPVRGTYNEQFF
TGTGCCAGCTCACCACCGGTCCGCGGGACTTACAATGAGCAGTTCTTC
>NA|TRBV9|TRBJ2-3|few
CASSVGVGGDLTDTQYF
TGTGCCAGCAGCGTGGGCGTGGGCGGGGACTTAACAGATACGCAGTATTTT
>NA|TRBV5-6|TRBJ2-7|NA
CASSLVENYEQYF
TGTGCCAGCAGCTTGGTGGAGAATTACGAGCAGTACTTC